This T cell receptor (beta chain) was obtained from a study of blood T cell repertoires in COVID-19. As for the study in general: The origin of the acute and convalescent COVID-19 samples was the United States, Italy and Spain. PBMCs, B-cell-depleted T cells, or T cells provided the cDNA or gDNA that made up the material.

The CDR3 is 11 amino acids. Trimming stripped 5 bases from V and 8 bases from J, with 9 bases between. Original data processing: Estimated nucleated cell counts came from reference gene primer amplification. Profiled with immunoSEQ multiplex PCR; TCRdb holds only in-frame clones, not every one. That table gives V, J and clone size, and the DNA gave D and trimming. The data contain under 250,000 clones, just under 85% of them singletons. This chain joins TRBV12-3 or TRBV12-4 and TRBJ1-2; D gene uncertain. This clonotype was obtained from an older woman with active or convalescent COVID-19. The sample taken for sequencing was peripheral blood. Written as DNA, the CDR3 is TGTGCCAGCAGTGGTCTCGGGGGCTACACCTTC. It yields the protein CASSGLGGYTF.